This T cell receptor beta chain was recorded in a study of OX40 agonist ivuxolimab in advanced cancers. This clone has just one count. Germline CDR1 reads SGHTA; CDR2 reads FQGNSA. The length of the CDR3 is 19 residues. Trimming pared 1 base from V and 3 bases from J, leaving 19 bases between. Sequencing was performed with immunoSEQ multiplex PCR; in TCRdb, only in-frame clones are kept and a portion is missing. Of fewer than 85,000 clones in the sample, roughly 80% are singletons; the top ten hold less than 7.5%. This receptor was taken from an adult with an advanced solid tumor such as melanoma, head and neck, liver or kidney cancer. V usage is TRBV7-2 and J usage is TRBJ1-6; no clear D. The sequences come from CD4+ or CD8+ T cells sorted from blood, collected in a trial of the OX40 agonist ivuxolimab. CDR3 loop: CASSLVGDVRAGYNSPLHF. CDR3 nucleotide sequence: TGTGCCAGCAGCTTAGTTGGGGATGTACGGGCAGGCTATAATTCACCCCTCCACTTT.